Presented here are 30 T cell receptor beta chains from one specimen sequenced in a study of long-term antiretroviral therapy in people with HIV. Runs used v3.0 of the immunoSEQ assay and were done at survey level. Clones were sequenced by immunoSEQ multiplex PCR, and TCRdb holds only the in-frame ones, with some missing. The sample includes some 16,000 clones, around 80% of them seen just once. The sample consisted of unsorted PBMCs, taken 2.1 years after starting antiretroviral therapy. The receptors were sampled from a man in his forties with HIV.

The V and J genes are TRBV7-9 and TRBJ2-7; D remains unclear. Per germline, CDR1 SEHNR and CDR2 FQNEAQ (reference sequence). V was trimmed by 5 bases and J by 7 bases, leaving 15 bases between them. The CDR3 contains 13 residues. In nucleotides, the CDR3 is TGTGCCAGCAGCCCTGGGCGAGTGGTTGAGCAGTACTTC. Residues: CASSPGRVVEQYF.

The chain carries TRBV7-6 and TRBJ2-7; possibly TRBD1 for D (5 bases). The CDR3 is 15 residues long. The V gene lost 1 base and the J gene lost 3 bases, with 13 bases spanning the gap. Germline CDR1 and CDR2: SGHVS and FNYEAQ. As DNA, the CDR3 is TGTGCCAGCAGCTTAGGTGATCAGGGCAGCTACGAGCAGTACTTC. Protein: CASSLGDQGSYEQYF.

V and J are TRBV5-1 and TRBJ1-2; D gene uncertain. The CDR3 spans 13 residues. V lost 3 bases, J lost 2 bases, and 8 bases lay in between. The V gene's germline CDR1 is SGHRS and CDR2 YFSETQ. As DNA, the CDR3 is TGCGCCAGCAGCTCCGGGAACAACTATGGCTACACCTTC. Translating it yields CASSSGNNYGYTF.

The gene calls are TRBV6-1 and TRBJ2-1; 9 bases fit TRBD1. Unmatched junction bases numbered 9, after V lost 5 bases and J lost 7 bases. The CDR3 is made up of 15 amino acids. Per germline, CDR1 MNHNS and CDR2 SASEGT. The CDR3 spells CASSSGTGKVNEQFF. Written as DNA, the CDR3 is TGTGCCAGCAGTTCGGGGACAGGGAAAGTTAATGAGCAGTTCTTC.

The rearrangement links TRBV19 to TRBJ2-7; D perhaps matches TRBD2 (6 bases). Germline CDR1 is LNHDA and CDR2 is SQIVND (reference sequence). The CDR3 extends over 16 amino acids. Deletions cut 4 bases from V and 3 bases from J, with 19 bases between. Here the CDR3 reads CASSTSGDRPYYEQYF. The CDR3 nucleotides are TGTGCCAGTAGTACCTCGGGAGACCGTCCTTACTACGAGCAGTACTTC.

The chain carries TRBV19 and TRBJ2-3, with a tentative D call TRBD1 (6 bases). The germline V and J ends were trimmed by 6 bases and 5 bases, with 9 bases remaining between them. The CDR3 is made up of 12 amino acids. In germline, CDR1 is LNHDA, CDR2 SQIVND (reference sequence). CDR3 loop: CASSSRGDTQYF. In nucleotides, the CDR3 is TGTGCCAGTAGCAGCAGGGGAGATACGCAGTATTTT.

This CDR3 reads CASSYDRANTEAFF. The CDR3 bases are TGTGCCAGCAGTTACGACAGGGCGAACACTGAAGCTTTCTTT. This chain links TRBV6-5 with TRBJ1-1, with 7 nucleotides matching TRBD1. The CDR3 covers 14 residues. CDR1 is MNHEY, CDR2 SVGAGI, per germline. With V trimmed by 2 bases and J by 1 base, 1 base remained unmatched.

The V and J genes are TRBV9 and TRBJ1-2, with D perhaps matching TRBD1 (5 bases). The CDR3 has 15 residues. Trimming shortened V by 0 bases and J by 4 bases, and 13 bases separated the two germline ends. Germline lookup yields CDR1 SGDLS and CDR2 YYNGEE. CDR3 sequence reads: CASSVDPTASYGYTF. CDR3 in DNA: TGTGCCAGCAGCGTAGACCCGACAGCAAGCTATGGCTACACCTTC.

There are a few counts of this clone. The chain links TRBV2 to TRBJ1-5, with 8 nucleotides matching TRBD1. J gave up 6 bases and V 7 bases, and 5 bases lay outside the gene matches. CDR3 length equals 13 residues. The germline CDR1 and CDR2 sequences are SNHLY and FYNNEI. The CDR3 DNA sequence: TGTGCCAGCAACAGGGGGTTAAGTCAGCCCCAGCATTTT. It translates to CASNRGLSQPQHF. Using reference TRBV2 and TRBJ1-5 for the parts outside the CDR3, the full variable domain is EPEVTQTPSHQVTQMGQEVILRCVPISNHLYFYWYRQILGQKVEFLVSFYNNEISEKSEIFDDQFSVERPDGSNFTLKIRSTKLEDSAMYFCASNRGLSQPQHFGDGTRLSIL.

J is TRBJ1-2 and V is TRBV23-1, with D tentatively TRBD1 (5 bases). TRBV23-1 is marked as an open reading frame, function uncertain. V gave up 8 bases and J gave up 4 bases, with 32 bases separating them. The length of the CDR3 is 19 residues. CDR3 DNA: TGCGCCAGCGGATGCAGTCCGGGCAGGGCCCCCAGAGATTGCTATGGCTACACCTTC. Residues: CASGCSPGRAPRDCYGYTF.

The chain employs TRBV9 and TRBJ1-2; possibly TRBD1 for D (6 bases). Per germline, CDR1 SGDLS and CDR2 YYNGEE. V gave up 2 bases and J gave up 2 bases, with 16 bases separating them. CDR3 length: 16 amino acids. In DNA form, the CDR3 reads TGTGCCAGCAGCGTGGACCCAACCACAGGGAACTATGGCTACACCTTC. Residues: CASSVDPTTGNYGYTF.

This rearrangement joins TRBV7-3 to TRBJ2-5, with D possibly being TRBD2 (7 bases). Germline V gives CDR1 SGHTA, CDR2 FQGTGA. The CDR3 sequence is 15 residues long. Trimming shortened V by 0 bases and J by 5 bases, and 13 bases separated the two germline ends. The CDR3 region is CASSLTRGGAETQYF. CDR3 in DNA: TGTGCCAGCAGCTTAACTAGGGGGGGCGCGGAGACCCAGTACTTC.

The chain has TRBV5-4 and TRBJ2-3; perhaps TRBD2 as D (7 bases). Germline assignment: CDR1 SGHNT and CDR2 YYREEE (reference sequence). V lost 0 bases and J lost 4, with 15 bases in between. CDR3 size: 16 residues. The CDR3 DNA reads as TGTGCCAGCAGCTTGGGCGTGGGGGGGCGGGCAGATACGCAGTATTTT. This translates into CASSLGVGGRADTQYF.

This chain connects TRBV9 to TRBJ2-3; 14 bases align to TRBD2. The V gene's germline CDR1 is SGDLS and CDR2 YYNGEE. With V trimmed by 4 bases and J by 5 bases, 15 bases remained unmatched. The length of the CDR3 is 19 residues. CDR3: CASSPGLAGGAGRLDTQYF. The CDR3 nucleotides read TGTGCCAGCAGCCCCGGACTAGCGGGGGGTGCCGGGCGGCTAGATACGCAGTATTTT.

This clone was recorded a few times. This sequence joins TRBV6-1 and TRBJ2-7, with D unresolved. In germline, CDR1 is MNHNS, CDR2 SASEGT. V was clipped by 2 bases and J by 9 bases, with 8 bases between them. This CDR3 region has 11 residues. CDR3 in amino acids: CASSELAVQYF. The CDR3 region has the DNA TGTGCCAGCAGTGAACTGGCGGTGCAGTACTTC.

CDR3 sequence: CASSELLGGTDTQYF. The CDR3 bases are TGCGCCAGCAGTGAGTTGTTAGGCGGCACAGATACGCAGTATTTT. This sequence joins TRBV10-1 and TRBJ2-3; no reliable D call. There are 15 residues in the CDR3. Germline values: CDR1 WNHNN, CDR2 SYGVQD (reference sequence). Trimming shortened V by 1 base and J by 1 base, and 9 bases separated the two germline ends.

This sequence joins TRBV7-9 and TRBJ1-2, with D perhaps TRBD1 (6 bases). In germline, CDR1 is SEHNR, CDR2 FQNEAQ (reference sequence). Deletions cut 5 bases from V and 5 bases from J, with 18 bases between. The CDR3 sequence is 15 residues long. In nucleotides, the CDR3 is TGTGCCAGCAGCGCGGACAGCGGATCTCATTATGGCTACACCTTC. Its translation is CASSADSGSHYGYTF.

This chain uses TRBV10-3 with TRBJ1-2; D perhaps matches TRBD1 (6 bases). Trimming removed 2 bases at V and 7 bases at J, with 20 bases between. Germline lookup yields CDR1 ENHRY and CDR2 SYGVKD. This CDR3 is built from 16 residues. This chain's CDR3 is CAISEPGQSETSGYTF. The CDR3 nucleotides read TGTGCCATCAGTGAGCCCGGACAGTCCGAGACAAGTGGCTACACCTTC.

The CDR3 region has the DNA TGTGCCAGCAGCCAAGCCGCCTCCGGGGAGTTGGATCAGCCCCAGCATTTT. It translates to CASSQAASGELDQPQHF. The J gene is TRBJ1-5, the V gene TRBV4-2, with no clear D. This CDR3 is 17 amino acids long. The germline V and J ends were trimmed by 1 base and 5 bases, with 18 bases remaining between them. Looked up from germline, CDR1 is LGHNA and CDR2 is YNFKEQ.

The chain employs TRBV9 and TRBJ2-2; 8 positions agree with TRBD1. J was trimmed by 3 bases and V by 4 bases; bases with no gene match: 14. The CDR3 loop spans 18 amino acids. Germline CDR1 reads SGDLS; CDR2 reads YYNGEE. This chain's CDR3 is CASSPTIQGARDTGELFF. CDR3 nucleotides: TGTGCCAGCAGCCCTACTATCCAGGGGGCCCGGGACACCGGGGAGCTGTTTTTT.

The gene calls are TRBV4-1 and TRBJ1-2; tentatively, D is TRBD1 (5 bases). This CDR3 comprises 15 residues. Trimming took 4 bases from V and 4 from J, leaving 16 bases between them. Germline V gives CDR1 MGHRA, CDR2 YSYEKL. The CDR3 region has the DNA TGCGCCAGCAGCCTCGTGGGACTGGAGGGCTATGGCTACACCTTC. This encodes CASSLVGLEGYGYTF.

This clone occurred a few times. This rearrangement joins TRBV14 to TRBJ2-1; D is uncertain. This CDR3 spans 14 amino acids. V gave up 5 bases and J gave up 4 bases, with 12 bases separating them. CDR1 and CDR2 (germline): SGHDN, FVKESK. CDR3 sequence: CASSLGLGYNEQFF. In nucleotides, the CDR3 is TGTGCCAGCAGCTTAGGGCTAGGTTACAATGAGCAGTTCTTC.

The chain joins TRBV6-1 to TRBJ2-7; D not resolved. Germline values: CDR1 MNHNS, CDR2 SASEGT. V shed 9 bases and J shed 2 bases, with 8 bases lying between them. The CDR3 has 11 residues. DNA for the CDR3: TGTGCCAGTTGGTCGGCCTACGAGCAGTACTTC. As protein: CASWSAYEQYF.

The chain couples TRBV18 to TRBJ1-2; 7 positions agree with TRBD1. Trimming took 3 bases from V and 4 from J; bases not matched to a gene: 5. This CDR3 comprises 14 residues. The V gene's germline CDR1 is KGHSH and CDR2 LQKENI. The CDR3 DNA follows: TGTGCCAGCTCACCTGGACAGGACGCCTATGGCTACACCTTC. This encodes CASSPGQDAYGYTF.

This chain links TRBV10-3 with TRBJ1-3; the match to TRBD1 covers 9 bases. This CDR3 is built from 14 residues. Germline trimming cut 6 bases from V and 7 bases from J; bases unmatched to any gene: 7. Germline lookup yields CDR1 ENHRY and CDR2 SYGVKD. CDR3 sequence reads: CAISVDRGRNTIYF. CDR3 DNA sequence: TGTGCCATCAGCGTGGACAGGGGAAGGAACACCATATATTTT.

The chain carries TRBV19 and TRBJ1-1; no clear D gene. This CDR3 has 14 amino acids. The V gene lost 5 bases and the J gene lost 4 bases, with 14 bases spanning the gap. From germline, CDR1 is LNHDA and CDR2 SQIVND (reference sequence). Here the CDR3 DNA reads TGTGCCAGTAGTGCACAGACTGTTAGCACTGAAGCTTTCTTT. Translated: CASSAQTVSTEAFF.

V gene TRBV7-9 combines with J gene TRBJ2-7; the D is unclear. This CDR3 has 12 amino acids. Germline V gene lookup returns CDR1 SEHNR and CDR2 FQNEAQ (reference sequence). Trimming shortened V by 4 bases and J by 9 bases, and 13 bases separated the two germline ends. CDR3 loop: CASSSTSGGQYF. For the CDR3, the DNA is TGTGCCAGCAGCTCCACATCTGGCGGGCAGTACTTC.

The genes are TRBV7-8 and TRBJ1-1; D perhaps matches TRBD1 (5 bases). Germline V gene data show CDR1 as SGHVS and CDR2 as FQNEAQ. V shed 1 base and J shed 0 bases, with 12 bases lying between them. The CDR3 covers 16 residues. The CDR3 region is CASSLGGMILNTEAFF. The CDR3 coding sequence is TGTGCCAGCAGCTTAGGGGGGATGATTTTGAACACTGAAGCTTTCTTT.

The chain employs TRBV10-1 and TRBJ2-3, with D uncertain. This CDR3 spans 14 amino acids. The germline V gene has CDR1 WNHNN and CDR2 SYGVQD (reference sequence). V was clipped by 3 bases and J by 4 bases, with 11 bases between them. DNA for the CDR3: TGCGCCAGCAGTGAAGGGTCAACTGCAGATACGCAGTATTTT. As protein: CASSEGSTADTQYF.

The rearrangement links TRBV2 to TRBJ2-7, with D perhaps being TRBD1 or TRBD2 (5 bases each). Germline lookup yields CDR1 SNHLY and CDR2 FYNNEI. The ends were cut back, 4 bases at V and 4 bases at J, with 14 bases in the middle. The CDR3 totals 14 residues. CDR3 nucleotide sequence: TGTGCCAGCAGTGCTGGGGGAGAATCTTACGAGCAGTACTTC. Its protein is CASSAGGESYEQYF.